This T cell receptor (beta chain) was retrieved from a study of identical twins (dated by TCRdb to about 2016). Regarding the complete study: To test whether fetal clonotypes persist, the study used deep sequencing on TCR alpha and beta repertoires from monozygotic twins, unrelated adults of various ages, and cord blood. To rule out contamination, the twin experiments were replicated at different times with different library preparation protocols.

Study-wide findings and limitations: Because the same donors could not be followed over many years, conclusions were based on cross-sectional statistical analysis. A weaker excess of twin sharing was found in beta out-of-frame sequences because the signal-to-noise ratio was lowered by fewer shared sequences. Out-of-frame TCR alpha sharing in monozygotic twins was systematically underestimated by recombination models, whereas sharing between unrelated individuals was in agreement with the recombination models. Compared with coincidental sharing between unrelated individuals, an excess of low generation-probability sequences was observed among out-of-frame TCR alpha sequences shared between twins. Invariant T cells such as MAIT and iNKT could partly confound zero-insertion analyses, though diverse VJ usage argued against this for most clonotypes. Abundant cord blood beta clonotypes had fewer insertions, young adult naive repertoires showed a similar but weaker trend, and memory repertoires showed no such trend.

Every donor was a healthy Caucasian. Library generation was performed with 5' RACE. Sequencing was carried out with an Illumina HiSeq 2000. Template switching added a universal primer binding site, and the final cDNA carried a unique molecular identifier that allowed TCR cDNA molecules to be counted accurately. Specific primers in the conserved constant-segment region were used to synthesize first-strand cDNA for TCR alpha and beta chains. To control for contamination, every cDNA library was double barcoded, receiving both a SMART-Mk sample barcode and Illumina barcodes. Two successive PCR steps introduced TruSeq adapter sequences along with Illumina sample barcodes. TCR alpha and beta cDNA libraries were sequenced on the Illumina HiSeq platform with custom primers. Under the source paper's analysis protocol: Unique molecular identifiers were extracted from raw reads with MiGEC, and CDR3 positions were determined with MiXCR. Recombination models were inferred per individual with the repgenHMM and IGoR tools using an EM algorithm. The tcR package in R was used for shared clonotype analysis, with sharing normalized by the product of cloneset sizes. To study raw recombination free of thymic and clonal selection effects, out-of-frame nonproductive sequences were analyzed. TCRdb took the public reads, trimmed them with fastp at Q25, ran MiXCR for clone calling and kept in-frame beta chains. One record per CDR3 amino acid sequence lists the most common genes and DNA. Here the V and J calls rest on TCRdb's processing, not on the authors' analysis. The sample data list 1,800,000 or so distinct CDR3 sequences, and 32% of these were observed just once. Approximately 0.29% of the sample belongs to the ten largest clones.

This clonotype was seen only a few times. The antigen it recognizes is unknown. No qualities accompany the bases; no much larger clone lies one base away. V trim: 0 bases; J trim: 7 bases; unmatched bases: 11. The CDR3 covers 16 residues, taking in both the cysteine and the phenylalanine. Kept here is only the CDR3 DNA, which spans 48 bases and is read in frame from base 1. The germline V gene (reference sequence) yields SGHKS for CDR1 and YYEKEE for CDR2. Sequencing was done on a sample of cord blood. The rearranged segments are TRBV5-5 and TRBJ1-2, with 8 bases matching TRBD1. The sequence was obtained from a newborn girl in good health. The nucleotide sequence is TGTGCCAGCAGCTTGGCTCAGGGGGCTTTAGGTGGTGGCTACACCTTC. This gives the protein CASSLAQGALGGGYTF.